The next 23 T cell receptor beta chains were all read from a single sample in a study of blood T cell repertoires in COVID-19. TCRdb's table, derived via immunoSEQ multiplex PCR, lists solely in-frame clones and lacks some. The sample carries more than 95,000 clones, about 91% recorded once. Sequencing was done on a sample of peripheral blood. The receptors here all came from a human donor in a cohort sampled during active COVID-19.

V usage is TRBV5-4 and J usage is TRBJ2-5, with 11 bases aligning to TRBD2. This CDR3 region has 16 residues. V shed 2 bases and J 0 bases; nucleotides not matched to a gene: 3. The germline gives CDR1 SGHNT, CDR2 YYREEE (reference sequence). The CDR3 region is CASSFSGLADQETQYF. DNA of the CDR3: TGTGCCAGCAGCTTCTCGGGACTAGCGGACCAAGAGACCCAGTACTTC. Together with reference TRBV5-4 and TRBJ2-5, the CDR3 gives the full variable domain: ETGVTQSPTHLIKTRGQQVTLRCSSQSGHNTVSWYQQALGQGPQFIFQYYREEENGRGNFPPRFSGLQFPNYSSELNVNALELDDSALYLCASSFSGLADQETQYFGPGTRLLVL.

The chain has TRBV11-2 and TRBJ1-4; TRBD1 matches 7 bases. The CDR3 contains 13 residues. Trimming cost V 5 bases and J 11 bases; bases outside gene matches: 8. Germline V gives CDR1 SGHAT, CDR2 FQNNGV. For the CDR3, the DNA is TGTGCCAGCAGCCCGCAGATGACAGGGAAACTGTTTTTT. This sequence encodes CASSPQMTGKLFF.

The rearrangement joins TRBV24-1 to TRBJ1-5; D remains ambiguous. The CDR3 covers 13 residues. Looked up from germline, CDR1 is KGHDR and CDR2 is SFDVKD. Trimming removed 4 bases from V and 0 bases from J, with 3 bases in between. This chain's CDR3 is CATSDGSNQPQHF. The CDR3, as DNA: TGTGCCACCAGTGACGGTAGCAATCAGCCCCAGCATTTT.

V is TRBV6-2 or TRBV6-3 and J is TRBJ2-1, with TRBD2 matching over 7 bases. The germline CDR1 and CDR2 sequences are MNHEY and SVGEGT. The ends lost 7 bases at V and 9 bases at J; junction bases unmatched: 9. The CDR3 sequence is 13 residues long. The CDR3 nucleotides are TGTGCCAGCAACCCCGGGACTATCGGTGAGCAGTTCTTC. Residues: CASNPGTIGEQFF.

The gene calls are TRBV27 and TRBJ2-5, with 9 bases fitting TRBD2. With 0 bases clipped from V and 1 base from J, the junction kept 3 bases outside the gene matches. Per the germline V gene, CDR1 is MNHEY and CDR2 is SMNVEV (reference sequence). This CDR3 has 16 amino acids. In DNA form, the CDR3 reads TGTGCCAGCAGTTTATCTCCGACTAGCGGCCAAGAGACCCAGTACTTC. This gives the protein CASSLSPTSGQETQYF.

This clone was counted a single time. This sequence joins TRBV5-1 and TRBJ1-6, with D possibly being TRBD1 (5 bases). CDR3 size: 16 residues. CDR1 SGHRS and CDR2 YFSETQ come from the germline V gene. Trimming removed 0 bases at V and 9 bases at J, with 16 bases between. CDR3 coding DNA: TGCGCCAGCAGCTTGGCCCAGGGAGGCCCCTTTTCACCCCTCCACTTT. As protein: CASSLAQGGPFSPLHF.

J is TRBJ2-1 and V is TRBV4-3; TRBD1 matches 8 bases. The V and J ends lost 0 bases and 4 bases, in that order; junction bases with no gene match: 8. This CDR3 region has 17 residues. From germline, CDR1 is LGHNA and CDR2 YSLEER. CDR3 in DNA: TGCGCCAGCAGCCAAGATTCTCAGGGGGCATCTTACAATGAGCAGTTCTTC. Its protein is CASSQDSQGASYNEQFF.

The rearrangement uses TRBV6-5 and TRBJ1-2; D unresolved. The CDR3 is 14 residues long. CDR1 is MNHEY and CDR2 is SVGAGI in the germline V gene. Trimming shortened V by 6 bases and J by 2 bases, and 13 bases separated the two germline ends. The CDR3 here is CASREAGMNYGYTF. In nucleotides, the CDR3 is TGTGCCAGCAGGGAGGCAGGAATGAACTATGGCTACACCTTC.

J is TRBJ1-2 and V is TRBV4-3; the match to TRBD1 covers 10 bases. V shed 1 base and J 4 bases; nucleotides not matched to a gene: 3. The germline gives CDR1 LGHNA, CDR2 YSLEER. CDR3 length: 15 residues. CDR3 sequence reads: CASSQGTGGFYGYTF. CDR3 in DNA: TGCGCCAGCAGCCAAGGGACAGGGGGGTTCTATGGCTACACCTTC.

Here the CDR3 reads CASSLQGDEQFF. CDR3 DNA: TGTGCCAGCAGCTTACAGGGGGATGAGCAGTTCTTC. V is TRBV6-2 or TRBV6-3 and J is TRBJ2-1; 8 nucleotides line up with TRBD1. The trim removed 6 bases at V and 8 bases at J, leaving 3 bases unmatched. CDR3 length: 12 amino acids. Germline loops: CDR1 MNHEY, CDR2 SVGEGT.

This clone was seen a single time. The chain joins TRBV19 to TRBJ2-7, with D perhaps TRBD1 (6 bases). In germline, CDR1 is LNHDA, CDR2 SQIVND (reference sequence). This CDR3 has 14 amino acids. The V gene lost 1 base and the J gene lost 4 bases, with 11 bases spanning the gap. The CDR3 protein is CASSIVTGAYEQYF. The CDR3 nucleotides are TGTGCCAGTAGTATAGTGACAGGCGCATACGAGCAGTACTTC.

The chain combines TRBV11-2 with TRBJ1-5; no definite D call. Trimming pared 1 base from V and 0 bases from J, leaving 7 bases between. Germline V gives CDR1 SGHAT, CDR2 FQNNGV. The CDR3 covers 15 residues. In nucleotides, the CDR3 is TGTGCCAGCAGCTTAGGGCTGCATAGCAATCAGCCCCAGCATTTT. Protein product: CASSLGLHSNQPQHF.

The gene calls are TRBV19 and TRBJ2-7; possible D gene TRBD1, 7 bases. The CDR3 covers 13 residues. The V end lost 9 bases, the J end lost 7 bases, and 19 bases lay between the germline ends. Germline V gives CDR1 LNHDA, CDR2 SQIVND (reference sequence). This CDR3 is CASSGSGGREQYF. For the CDR3, the DNA is TGTGCCAGCAGTGGGTCAGGGGGGCGTGAGCAGTACTTC.

The rearrangement links TRBV7-6 to TRBJ1-3; possibly TRBD1 for D (5 bases). V lost 5 bases to trimming and J lost 5 bases, with 16 bases between them. Germline CDR1 SGHVS, CDR2 FNYEAQ. The CDR3 extends over 15 amino acids. The CDR3 here is CASSLEGTTRNTIYF. CDR3 nucleotides: TGTGCCAGCAGCCTCGAGGGGACTACAAGAAACACCATATATTTT.

The V and J genes are TRBV20-1 and TRBJ2-1, with D hard to call. Trimming left V 3 bases short and J 9 bases short, with 6 bases between. There are 10 residues in the CDR3. Looked up from germline, CDR1 is DFQATT and CDR2 is SNEGSKA (reference sequence). The CDR3 nucleotides are TGCAGTGCTAGCACAACTGAGCAGTTCTTC. Translation gives CSASTTEQFF.

The chain carries TRBV29-1 and TRBJ2-5; maybe TRBD1 (7 bases). V lost 5 bases to trimming and J lost 0 bases, with 10 bases between them. Germline V lookup: CDR1 SQVTM, CDR2 ANQGSEA. The CDR3 is made up of 13 amino acids. The CDR3 coding sequence is TGCAGCGTTCCAGGGGGGTACCAAGAGACCCAGTACTTC. Protein: CSVPGGYQETQYF.

The V call is TRBV6-2 or TRBV6-3, the J call TRBJ1-2, with D unclear. Looked up from germline, CDR1 is MNHEY and CDR2 is SVGEGT. V gave up 5 bases and J gave up 2 bases, with 18 bases separating them. This CDR3 has 16 amino acids. In DNA, the CDR3 is TGTGCCAGCAGTAAGAAACACGCCCGAACAAACTATGGCTACACCTTC. This encodes CASSKKHARTNYGYTF.

V is TRBV19 and J is TRBJ1-1, with a weak D call TRBD1 (5 bases). V lost 3 bases and J 4 bases, leaving 12 bases between the germline ends. Germline values: CDR1 LNHDA, CDR2 SQIVND (reference sequence). The CDR3 extends over 14 amino acids. CDR3 DNA sequence: TGTGCCAGTAGTATTGGGAGGGGATCCACTGAAGCTTTCTTT. As protein: CASSIGRGSTEAFF.

Here the CDR3 reads CASSPGQGGVANYGYTF. The CDR3 region has the DNA TGTGCCAGCAGCCCAGGACAGGGTGGGGTAGCTAACTATGGCTACACCTTC. V gene TRBV4-2 combines with J gene TRBJ1-2; 8 bases align to TRBD1. J gave up 0 bases and V 4 bases, and 10 bases lay outside the gene matches. The V gene's germline CDR1 is LGHNA and CDR2 YNFKEQ. The CDR3 is 17 amino acids.

This chain joins TRBV5-6 and TRBJ2-3; D remains unclear. The CDR3 runs to 14 residues. Germline V gives CDR1 SGHDT, CDR2 YYEEEE. Trimming removed 1 base at V and 3 bases at J, with 9 bases between. The CDR3 DNA reads as TGTGCCAGCAGCTTGCCTGGAGAGACAGATACGCAGTATTTT. Protein: CASSLPGETDTQYF.

This chain connects TRBV27 to TRBJ1-1; TRBD1 is a possible D gene (6 bases). Per the germline V gene, CDR1 is MNHEY and CDR2 is SMNVEV (reference sequence). Trimming took 5 bases from V and 2 from J, leaving 9 bases between them. The CDR3 spans 13 residues. In nucleotides, the CDR3 is TGTGCCAGCAGTCTCGGGACAAACACTGAAGCTTTCTTT. It codes for CASSLGTNTEAFF.

The genes are TRBV9 and TRBJ1-1; 10 bases fit TRBD1. CDR1 and CDR2 from the germline V gene are SGDLS and YYNGEE. The J segment lost 4 bases and the V segment lost 3 bases, leaving 3 bases of the junction unmatched. This CDR3 spans 14 amino acids. CDR3 nucleotides: TGTGCCAGCAGCGCCGGGACAGGGGCCACTGAAGCTTTCTTT. Protein product: CASSAGTGATEAFF.

V gene TRBV4-2 combines with J gene TRBJ2-6; D unclear. This CDR3 contains 17 residues. Trimming pared 4 bases from V and 0 bases from J, leaving 13 bases between. Germline V lookup: CDR1 LGHNA, CDR2 YNFKEQ. CDR3 region: CASSPANHYSGANVLTF. The DNA for the CDR3 is TGTGCCAGCAGCCCCGCGAATCATTACTCTGGGGCCAACGTCCTGACTTTC.